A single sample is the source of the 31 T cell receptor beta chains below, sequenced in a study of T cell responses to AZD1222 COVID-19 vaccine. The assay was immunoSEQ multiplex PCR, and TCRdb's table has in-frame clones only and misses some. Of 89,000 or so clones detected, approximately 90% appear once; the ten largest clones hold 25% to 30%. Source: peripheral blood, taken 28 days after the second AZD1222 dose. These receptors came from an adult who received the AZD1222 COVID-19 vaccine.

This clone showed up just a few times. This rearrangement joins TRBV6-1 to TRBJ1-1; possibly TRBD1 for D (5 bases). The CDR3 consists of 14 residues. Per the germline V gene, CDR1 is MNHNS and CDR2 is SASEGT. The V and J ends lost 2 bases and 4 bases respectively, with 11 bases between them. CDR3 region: CASSERGKSTEAFF. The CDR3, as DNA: TGTGCCAGCAGTGAACGGGGGAAGAGCACTGAAGCTTTCTTT.

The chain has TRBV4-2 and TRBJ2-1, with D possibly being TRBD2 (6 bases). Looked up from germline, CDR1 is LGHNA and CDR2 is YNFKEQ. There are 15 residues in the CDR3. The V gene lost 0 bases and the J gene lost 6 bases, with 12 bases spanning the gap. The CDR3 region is CASSQDGSRVNEQFF. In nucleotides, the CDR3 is TGTGCCAGCAGCCAAGACGGGAGCAGGGTCAATGAGCAGTTCTTC.

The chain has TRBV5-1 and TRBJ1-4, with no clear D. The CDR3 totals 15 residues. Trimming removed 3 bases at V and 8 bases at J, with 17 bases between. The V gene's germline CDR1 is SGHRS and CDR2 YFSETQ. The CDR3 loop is CASSYSEYSLEKLFF. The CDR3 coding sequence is TGCGCCAGCAGCTATAGCGAGTACTCTCTGGAAAAACTGTTTTTT.

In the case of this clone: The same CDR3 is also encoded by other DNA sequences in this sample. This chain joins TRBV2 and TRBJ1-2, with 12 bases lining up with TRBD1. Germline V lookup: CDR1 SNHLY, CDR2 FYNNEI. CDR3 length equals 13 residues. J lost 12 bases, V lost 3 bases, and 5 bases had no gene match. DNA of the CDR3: TGTGCCAGCAGTGAGGGACAGGGGGCAGAAGACACCTTC. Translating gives CASSEGQGAEDTF.

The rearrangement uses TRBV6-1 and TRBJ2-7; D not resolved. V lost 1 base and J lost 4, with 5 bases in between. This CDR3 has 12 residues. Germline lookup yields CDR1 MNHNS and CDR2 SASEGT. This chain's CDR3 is CASSEDTYEQYF. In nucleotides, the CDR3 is TGTGCCAGCAGTGAAGACACTTACGAGCAGTACTTC.

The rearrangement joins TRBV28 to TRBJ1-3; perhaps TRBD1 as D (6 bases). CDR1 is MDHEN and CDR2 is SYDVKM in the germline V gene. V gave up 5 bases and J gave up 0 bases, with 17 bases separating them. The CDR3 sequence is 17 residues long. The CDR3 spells CASSPGTGLYSGNTIYF. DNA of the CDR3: TGTGCCAGCAGTCCTGGCACAGGGCTCTACTCTGGAAACACCATATATTTT. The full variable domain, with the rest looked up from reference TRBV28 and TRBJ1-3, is DVKVTQSSRYLVKRTGEKVFLECVQDMDHENMFWYRQDPGLGLRLIYFSYDVKMKEKGDIPEGYSVSREKKERFSLILESASTNQTSMYLCASSPGTGLYSGNTIYFGEGSWLTVV.

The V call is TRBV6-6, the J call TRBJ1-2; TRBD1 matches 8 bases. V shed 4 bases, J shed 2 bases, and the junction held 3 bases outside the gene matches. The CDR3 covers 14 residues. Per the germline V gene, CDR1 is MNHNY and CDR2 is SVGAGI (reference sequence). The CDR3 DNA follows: TGTGCCAGCAGTTTGAACAGGGGGAACTATGGCTACACCTTC. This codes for CASSLNRGNYGYTF.

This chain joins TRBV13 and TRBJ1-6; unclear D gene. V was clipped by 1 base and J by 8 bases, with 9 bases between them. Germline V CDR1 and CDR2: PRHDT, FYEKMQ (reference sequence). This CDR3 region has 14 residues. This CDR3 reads CASSLATEDSPLHF. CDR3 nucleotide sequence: TGTGCCAGCAGCTTAGCTACCGAAGATTCACCCCTCCACTTT.

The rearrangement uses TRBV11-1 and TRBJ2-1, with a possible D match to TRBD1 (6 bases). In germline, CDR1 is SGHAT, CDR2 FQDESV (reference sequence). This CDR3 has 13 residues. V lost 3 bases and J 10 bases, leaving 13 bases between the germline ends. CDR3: CASSFGTGQEQFF. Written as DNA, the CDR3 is TGTGCCAGCAGCTTTGGGACCGGACAGGAGCAGTTCTTC.

CDR3 bases: TGTGCCAGCTCACCATTAGGTAGGAGGGAGAACCCCTACGAGCAGTACTTC. As protein: CASSPLGRRENPYEQYF. V usage is TRBV18 and J usage is TRBJ2-7; tentatively, D is TRBD2 (6 bases). The germline V gene encodes CDR1 KGHSH and CDR2 LQKENI. The CDR3 has 17 residues. V was pared by 2 bases and J by 2 bases, with 19 bases between.

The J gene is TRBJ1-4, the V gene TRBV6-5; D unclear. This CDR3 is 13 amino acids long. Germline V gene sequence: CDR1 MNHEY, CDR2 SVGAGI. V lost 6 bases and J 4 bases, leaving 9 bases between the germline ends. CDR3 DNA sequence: TGTGCCAGCAGACCAAGGCTTAATGAAAAACTGTTTTTT. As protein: CASRPRLNEKLFF.

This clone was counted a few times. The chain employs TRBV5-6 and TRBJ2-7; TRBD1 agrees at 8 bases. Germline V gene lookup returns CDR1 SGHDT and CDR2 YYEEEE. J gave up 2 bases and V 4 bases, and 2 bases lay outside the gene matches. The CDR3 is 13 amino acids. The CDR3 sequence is CASSRTGTYEQYF. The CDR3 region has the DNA TGTGCCAGCAGCCGGACAGGGACCTACGAGCAGTACTTC.

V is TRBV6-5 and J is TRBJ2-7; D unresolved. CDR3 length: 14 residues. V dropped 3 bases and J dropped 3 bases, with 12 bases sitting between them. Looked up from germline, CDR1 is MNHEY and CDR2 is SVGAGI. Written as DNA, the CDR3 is TGTGCCAGCAGTTATCTCGACAAAGACTACGAGCAGTACTTC. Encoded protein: CASSYLDKDYEQYF.

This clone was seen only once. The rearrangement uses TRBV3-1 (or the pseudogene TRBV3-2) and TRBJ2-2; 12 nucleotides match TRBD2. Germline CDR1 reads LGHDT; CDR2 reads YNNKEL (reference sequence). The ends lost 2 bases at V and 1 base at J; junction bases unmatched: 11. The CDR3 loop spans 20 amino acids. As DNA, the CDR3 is TGTGCCAGCAGCCAACGGGCCCCCGGGACTAGCGGGCGGAACACCGGGGAGCTGTTTTTT. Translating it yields CASSQRAPGTSGRNTGELFF.

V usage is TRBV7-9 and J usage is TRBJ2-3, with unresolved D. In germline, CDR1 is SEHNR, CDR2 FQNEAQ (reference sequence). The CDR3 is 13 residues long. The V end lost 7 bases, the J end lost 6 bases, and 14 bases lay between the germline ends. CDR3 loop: CASTPSARDTQYF. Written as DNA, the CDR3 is TGTGCCAGCACCCCGAGTGCACGGGATACGCAGTATTTT.

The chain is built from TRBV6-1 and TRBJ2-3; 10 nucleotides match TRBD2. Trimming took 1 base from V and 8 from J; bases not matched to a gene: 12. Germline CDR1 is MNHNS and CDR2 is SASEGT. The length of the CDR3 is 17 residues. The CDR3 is CASSEVSGRAGSGTQYF. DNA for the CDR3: TGTGCCAGCAGTGAAGTGAGCGGGAGGGCCGGTTCAGGTACGCAGTATTTT.

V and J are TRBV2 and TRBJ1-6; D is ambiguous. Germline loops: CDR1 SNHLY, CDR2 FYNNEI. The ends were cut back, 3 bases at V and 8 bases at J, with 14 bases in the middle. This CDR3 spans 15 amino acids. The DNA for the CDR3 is TGTGCCAGCAGTGATGGGCCAGCAAGCTATTCACCCCTCCACTTT. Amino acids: CASSDGPASYSPLHF. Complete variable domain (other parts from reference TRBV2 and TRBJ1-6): EPEVTQTPSHQVTQMGQEVILRCVPISNHLYFYWYRQILGQKVEFLVSFYNNEISEKSEIFDDQFSVERPDGSNFTLKIRSTKLEDSAMYFCASSDGPASYSPLHFGNGTRLTVT.

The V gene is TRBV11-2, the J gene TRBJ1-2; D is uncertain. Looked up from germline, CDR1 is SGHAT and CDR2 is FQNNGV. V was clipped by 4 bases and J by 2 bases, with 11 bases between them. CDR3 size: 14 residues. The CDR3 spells CASSSHWGNYGYTF. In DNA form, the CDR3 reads TGTGCCAGCAGCTCTCATTGGGGAAACTATGGCTACACCTTC. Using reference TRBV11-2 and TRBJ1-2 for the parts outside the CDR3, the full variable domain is EAGVAQSPRYKIIEKRQSVAFWCNPISGHATLYWYQQILGQGPKLLIQFQNNGVVDDSQLPKDRFSAERLKGVDSTLKIQPAKLEDSAVYLCASSSHWGNYGYTFGSGTRLTVV.

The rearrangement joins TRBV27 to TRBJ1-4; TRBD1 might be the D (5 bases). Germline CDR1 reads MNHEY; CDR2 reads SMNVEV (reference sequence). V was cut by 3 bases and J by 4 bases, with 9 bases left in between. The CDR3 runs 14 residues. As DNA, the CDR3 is TGTGCCAGCAGTTTGACAGCATTTAATGAAAAACTGTTTTTT. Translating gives CASSLTAFNEKLFF.

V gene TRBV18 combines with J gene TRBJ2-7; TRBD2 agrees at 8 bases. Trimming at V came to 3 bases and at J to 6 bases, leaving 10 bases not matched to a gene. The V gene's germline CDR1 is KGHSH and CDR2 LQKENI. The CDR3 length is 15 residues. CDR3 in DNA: TGTGCCAGCTCACCCTTTAGCGGGATCGGGGTCGAGCAGTACTTC. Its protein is CASSPFSGIGVEQYF. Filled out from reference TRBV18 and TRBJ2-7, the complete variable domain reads NAGVMQNPRHLVRRRGQEARLRCSPMKGHSHVYWYRQLPEEGLKFMVYLQKENIIDESGMPKERFSAEFPKEGPSILRIQQVVRGDSAAYFCASSPFSGIGVEQYFGPGTRLTVT.

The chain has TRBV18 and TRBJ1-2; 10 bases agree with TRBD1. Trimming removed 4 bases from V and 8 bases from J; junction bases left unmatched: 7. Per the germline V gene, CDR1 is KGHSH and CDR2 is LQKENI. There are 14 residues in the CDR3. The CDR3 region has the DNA TGTGCCAGCTCACTTCCCGGGACAGGGGCCGGCTACACCTTC. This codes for CASSLPGTGAGYTF.

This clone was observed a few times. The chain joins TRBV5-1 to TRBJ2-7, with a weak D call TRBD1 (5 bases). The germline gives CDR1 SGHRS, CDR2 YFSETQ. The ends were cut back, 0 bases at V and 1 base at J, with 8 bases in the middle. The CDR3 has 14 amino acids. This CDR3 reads CASSLVPGSYEQYF. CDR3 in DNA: TGCGCCAGCAGCTTGGTGCCAGGGTCCTACGAGCAGTACTTC.

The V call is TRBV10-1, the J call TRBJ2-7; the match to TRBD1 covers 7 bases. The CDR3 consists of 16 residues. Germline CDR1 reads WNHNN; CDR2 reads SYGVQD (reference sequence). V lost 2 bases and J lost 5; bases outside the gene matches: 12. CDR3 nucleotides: TGCGCCAGCAGTGAGGATACAGAGACAGGGTCTGACGAGCAGTACTTC. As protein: CASSEDTETGSDEQYF.

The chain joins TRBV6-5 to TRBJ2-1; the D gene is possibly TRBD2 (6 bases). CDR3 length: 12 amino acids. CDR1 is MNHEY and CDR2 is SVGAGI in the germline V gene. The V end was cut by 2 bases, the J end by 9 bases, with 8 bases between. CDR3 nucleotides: TGTGCCAGCAGTTACGGAGGGCGTGAGCAGTTCTTC. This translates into CASSYGGREQFF.

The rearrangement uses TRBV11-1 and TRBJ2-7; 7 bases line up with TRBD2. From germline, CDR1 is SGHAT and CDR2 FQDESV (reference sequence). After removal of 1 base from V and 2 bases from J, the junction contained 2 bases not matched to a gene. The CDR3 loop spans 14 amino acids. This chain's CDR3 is CASSLGGGAYEQYF. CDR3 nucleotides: TGTGCCAGCAGCTTAGGGGGGGGAGCCTACGAGCAGTACTTC.

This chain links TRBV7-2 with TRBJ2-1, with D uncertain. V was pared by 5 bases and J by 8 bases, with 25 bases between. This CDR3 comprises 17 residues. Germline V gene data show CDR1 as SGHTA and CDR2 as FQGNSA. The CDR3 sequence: CASSLSLTVVPLDEQFF. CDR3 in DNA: TGTGCCAGCAGCCTCTCTCTAACGGTGGTACCTTTGGATGAGCAGTTCTTC.

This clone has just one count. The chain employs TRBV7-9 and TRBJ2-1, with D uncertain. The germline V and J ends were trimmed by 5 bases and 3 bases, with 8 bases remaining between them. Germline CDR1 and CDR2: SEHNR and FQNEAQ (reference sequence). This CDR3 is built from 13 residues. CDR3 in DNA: TGTGCCAGCAGCCTTACCCTCTACAATGAGCAGTTCTTC. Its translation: CASSLTLYNEQFF. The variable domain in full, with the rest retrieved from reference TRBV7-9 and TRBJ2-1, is DTGVSQNPRHKITKRGQNVTFRCDPISEHNRLYWYRQTLGQGPEFLTYFQNEAQLEKSRLLSDRFSAERPKGSFSTLEIQRTEQGDSAMYLCASSLTLYNEQFFGPGTRLTVL.

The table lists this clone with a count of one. The CDR3 bases are TGCGCCAGCACGCAATGGGGGGACAGGAACACTGAAGCTTTCTTT. Translation gives CASTQWGDRNTEAFF. The V and J genes are TRBV5-1 and TRBJ1-1, with 7 bases lining up with TRBD1. Looked up from germline, CDR1 is SGHRS and CDR2 is YFSETQ. After removal of 6 bases from V and 1 base from J, the junction contained 9 bases not matched to a gene. The length of the CDR3 is 15 residues.

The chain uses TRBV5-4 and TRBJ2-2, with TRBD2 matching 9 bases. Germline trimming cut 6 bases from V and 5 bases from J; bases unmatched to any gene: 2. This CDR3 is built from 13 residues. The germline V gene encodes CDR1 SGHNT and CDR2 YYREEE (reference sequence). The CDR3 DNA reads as TGTGCCAGCACTAGCGGGATTACCGGGGAGCTGTTTTTT. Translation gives CASTSGITGELFF.

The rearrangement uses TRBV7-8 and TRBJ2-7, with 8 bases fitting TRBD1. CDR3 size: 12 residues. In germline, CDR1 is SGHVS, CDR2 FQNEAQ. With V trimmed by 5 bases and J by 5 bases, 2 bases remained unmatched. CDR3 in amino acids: CASSLTGDEQYF. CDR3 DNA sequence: TGTGCCAGCAGCCTGACAGGGGACGAGCAGTACTTC.

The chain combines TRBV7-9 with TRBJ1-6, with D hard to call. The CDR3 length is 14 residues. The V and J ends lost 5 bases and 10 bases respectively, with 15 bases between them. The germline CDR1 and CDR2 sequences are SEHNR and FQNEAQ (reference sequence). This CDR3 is CASSLLRGYSPLHF. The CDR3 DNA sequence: TGTGCCAGCAGCCTCCTAAGAGGGTACTCACCCCTCCACTTT.